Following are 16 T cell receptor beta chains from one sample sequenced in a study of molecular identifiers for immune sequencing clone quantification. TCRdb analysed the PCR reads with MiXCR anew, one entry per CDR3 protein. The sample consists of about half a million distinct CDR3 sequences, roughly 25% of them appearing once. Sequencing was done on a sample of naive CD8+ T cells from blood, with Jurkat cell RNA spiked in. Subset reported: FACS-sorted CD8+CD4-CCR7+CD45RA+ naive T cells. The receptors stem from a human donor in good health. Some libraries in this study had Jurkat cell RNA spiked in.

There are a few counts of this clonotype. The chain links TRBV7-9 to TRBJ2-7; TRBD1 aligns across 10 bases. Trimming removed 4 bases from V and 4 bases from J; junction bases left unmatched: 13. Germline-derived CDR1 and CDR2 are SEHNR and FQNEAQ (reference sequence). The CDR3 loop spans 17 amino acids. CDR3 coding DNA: TGTGCCAGCAGCTCCCAACTCCGGGACAGGGGAGTATACGAGCAGTACTTC. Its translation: CASSSQLRDRGVYEQYF. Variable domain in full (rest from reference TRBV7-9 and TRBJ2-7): DTGVSQNPRHKITKRGQNVTFRCDPISEHNRLYWYRQTLGQGPEFLTYFQNEAQLEKSRLLSDRFSAERPKGSFSTLEIQRTEQGDSAMYLCASSSQLRDRGVYEQYFGPGTRLTVT.

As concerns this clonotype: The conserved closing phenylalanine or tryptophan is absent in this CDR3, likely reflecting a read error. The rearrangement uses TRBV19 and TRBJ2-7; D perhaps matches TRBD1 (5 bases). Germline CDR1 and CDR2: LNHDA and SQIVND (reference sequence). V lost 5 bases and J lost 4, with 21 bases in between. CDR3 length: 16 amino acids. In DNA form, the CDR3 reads TGTGCCAGTAGTCCCGCCTGGCAGGGTCTGTCATACGAGCAGTACTCC. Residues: CASSPAWQGLSYEQYS.

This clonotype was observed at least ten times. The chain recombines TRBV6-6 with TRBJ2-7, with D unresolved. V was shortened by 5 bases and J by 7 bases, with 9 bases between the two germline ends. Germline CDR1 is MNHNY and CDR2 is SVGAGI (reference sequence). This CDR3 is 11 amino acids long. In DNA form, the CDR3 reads TGTGCCAGCAGTACGCTTCGGGAGCAGTACTTC. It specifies CASSTLREQYF.

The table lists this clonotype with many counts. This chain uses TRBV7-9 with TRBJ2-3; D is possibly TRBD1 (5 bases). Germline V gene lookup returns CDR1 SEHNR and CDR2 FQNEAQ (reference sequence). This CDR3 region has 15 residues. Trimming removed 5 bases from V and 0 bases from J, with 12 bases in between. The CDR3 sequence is CASSPIGVSTDTQYF. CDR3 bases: TGTGCCAGCAGCCCCATAGGGGTTAGCACAGATACGCAGTATTTT. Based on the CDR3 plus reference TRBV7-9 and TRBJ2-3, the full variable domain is DTGVSQNPRHKITKRGQNVTFRCDPISEHNRLYWYRQTLGQGPEFLTYFQNEAQLEKSRLLSDRFSAERPKGSFSTLEIQRTEQGDSAMYLCASSPIGVSTDTQYFGPGTRLTVL.

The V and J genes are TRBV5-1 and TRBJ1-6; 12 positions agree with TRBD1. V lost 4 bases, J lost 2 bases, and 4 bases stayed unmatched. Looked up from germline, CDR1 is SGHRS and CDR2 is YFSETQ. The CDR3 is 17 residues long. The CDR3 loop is CASSRGQGATYNSPLHF. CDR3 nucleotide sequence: TGCGCCAGCAGCAGGGGACAGGGGGCCACCTATAATTCACCCCTCCACTTT.

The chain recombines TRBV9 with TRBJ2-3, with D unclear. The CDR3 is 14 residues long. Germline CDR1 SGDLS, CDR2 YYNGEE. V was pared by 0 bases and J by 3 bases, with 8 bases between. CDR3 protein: CASSVVGRTDTQYF. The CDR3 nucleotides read TGTGCCAGCAGCGTAGTAGGACGGACAGATACGCAGTATTTT.

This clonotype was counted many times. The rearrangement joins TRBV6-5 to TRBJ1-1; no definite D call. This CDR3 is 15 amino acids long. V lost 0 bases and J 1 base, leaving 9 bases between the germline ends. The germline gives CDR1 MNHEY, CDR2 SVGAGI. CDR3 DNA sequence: TGTGCCAGCAGTTACTCTTTAGGATCGAACACTGAAGCTTTCTTT. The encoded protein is CASSYSLGSNTEAFF.

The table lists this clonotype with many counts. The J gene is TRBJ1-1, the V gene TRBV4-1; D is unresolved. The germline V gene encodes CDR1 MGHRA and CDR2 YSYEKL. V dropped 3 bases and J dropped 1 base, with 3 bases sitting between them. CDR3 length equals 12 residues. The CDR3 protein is CASSHPNTEAFF. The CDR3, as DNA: TGCGCCAGCAGCCATCCGAACACTGAAGCTTTCTTT.

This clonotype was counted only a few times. The CDR3 nucleotides read TGTGCCAGCAGTTACTTCTACATCGACACTGAAGCTTTCTTT. As protein: CASSYFYIDTEAFF. The chain links TRBV6-2 or TRBV6-3 to TRBJ1-1; no firm D call. The V end was cut by 1 base, the J end by 3 bases, with 9 bases between. The CDR3 is 14 amino acids. Per germline, CDR1 MNHEY and CDR2 SVGEGT.

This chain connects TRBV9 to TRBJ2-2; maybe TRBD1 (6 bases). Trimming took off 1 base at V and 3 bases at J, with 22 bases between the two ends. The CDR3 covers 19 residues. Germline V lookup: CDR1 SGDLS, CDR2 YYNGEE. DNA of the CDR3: TGTGCCAGCAGCGTAACTAGACAGGCTAGGTCCCCCCACACCGGGGAGCTGTTTTTT. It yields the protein CASSVTRQARSPHTGELFF.

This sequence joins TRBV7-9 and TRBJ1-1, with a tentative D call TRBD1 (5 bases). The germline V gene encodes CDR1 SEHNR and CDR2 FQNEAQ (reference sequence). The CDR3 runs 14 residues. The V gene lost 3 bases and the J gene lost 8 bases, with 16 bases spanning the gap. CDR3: CASSFGGSLLEAFF. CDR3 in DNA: TGTGCCAGCAGCTTTGGGGGGAGTCTACTCGAAGCTTTCTTT.

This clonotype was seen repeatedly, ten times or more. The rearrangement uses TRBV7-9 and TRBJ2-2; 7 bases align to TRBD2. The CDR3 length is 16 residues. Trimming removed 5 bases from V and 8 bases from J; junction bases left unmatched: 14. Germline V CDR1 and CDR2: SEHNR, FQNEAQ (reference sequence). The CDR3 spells CASSPSGDVYAGELFF. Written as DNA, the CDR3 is TGTGCCAGCAGCCCAAGCGGGGACGTTTATGCTGGGGAGCTGTTTTTT.

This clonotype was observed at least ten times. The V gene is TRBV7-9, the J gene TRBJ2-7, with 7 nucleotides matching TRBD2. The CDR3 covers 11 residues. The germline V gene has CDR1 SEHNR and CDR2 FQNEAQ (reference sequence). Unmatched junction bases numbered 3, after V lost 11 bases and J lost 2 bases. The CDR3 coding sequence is TGTGCCGGGGGGGAGGCCTACGAGCAGTACTTC. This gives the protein CAGGEAYEQYF.

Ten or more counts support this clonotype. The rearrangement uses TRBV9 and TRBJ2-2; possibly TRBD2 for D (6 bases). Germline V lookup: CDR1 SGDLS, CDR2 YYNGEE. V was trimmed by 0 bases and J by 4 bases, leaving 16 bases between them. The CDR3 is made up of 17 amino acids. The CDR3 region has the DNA TGTGCCAGCAGCGTAGATGGTCAGGGAGGCATCACCGGGGAGCTGTTTTTT. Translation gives CASSVDGQGGITGELFF.

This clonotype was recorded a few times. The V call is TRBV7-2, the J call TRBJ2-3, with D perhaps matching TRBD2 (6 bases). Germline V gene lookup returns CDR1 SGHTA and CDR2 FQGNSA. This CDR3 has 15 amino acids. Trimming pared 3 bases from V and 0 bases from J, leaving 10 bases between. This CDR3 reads CASSLWRDSTDTQYF. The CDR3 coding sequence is TGTGCCAGCAGCTTGTGGCGGGACAGCACAGATACGCAGTATTTT.

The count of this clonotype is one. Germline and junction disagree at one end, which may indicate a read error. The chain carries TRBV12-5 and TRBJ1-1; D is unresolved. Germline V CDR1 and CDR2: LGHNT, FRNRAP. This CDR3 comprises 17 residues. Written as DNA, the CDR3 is TGTGCTAGTGGTTTGACGGTGGCGGCGTGGCAGAACACTGAAGCTCTCTTT. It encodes CASGLTVAAWQNTEALF.